Below, 27 T cell receptor beta chains from the same sample are listed, as sequenced in a study of Ad26.COV2.S vaccination and SARS-CoV-2 variants. The assay was immunoSEQ multiplex PCR, and TCRdb's table has in-frame clones only and misses some. The table lists around 450,000 clones, roughly 89% of them singletons. The treatment is: 19 received Ad26.COV2.S at low or high dose, single or two shots; 5 received placebo; per-sample allocation not given. Sampling occurred on day 63 after the first vaccine or placebo injection. This specimen was peripheral blood, taken in a trial of Ad26.COV2.S vaccine versus placebo. The receptors come from a person aged 18-65 years who received the Ad26.COV2.S COVID-19 vaccine or a placebo.

The sample holds a few counts of this clone. The genes are TRBV19 and TRBJ2-2; 12 nucleotides match TRBD1. V dropped 5 bases and J dropped 4; count of bases not matched to a gene: 5. Germline V CDR1 and CDR2: LNHDA, SQIVND (reference sequence). CDR3 length: 16 amino acids. Here the CDR3 reads CASSGGQGAGTGELFF. The CDR3 DNA sequence: TGTGCCAGTAGTGGGGGACAGGGGGCCGGCACCGGGGAGCTGTTTTTT.

Only one count was recorded for this clone. The chain carries TRBV10-1 and TRBJ2-2; a possible D gene is TRBD1 (5 bases). Trimming pared 7 bases from V and 4 bases from J, leaving 13 bases between. Germline values: CDR1 WNHNN, CDR2 SYGVQD (reference sequence). This CDR3 is 14 amino acids long. CDR3 bases: TGCGCCAGCAACTTGGCAGGGCCCACCGGGGAGCTGTTTTTT. Protein product: CASNLAGPTGELFF.

The chain is built from TRBV6-6 and TRBJ2-6; D gene ambiguous. Trimming left V 2 bases short and J 0 bases short, with 5 bases between. Germline values: CDR1 MNHNY, CDR2 SVGAGI (reference sequence). This CDR3 has 15 amino acids. The CDR3 reads CASSYELSGANVLTF. CDR3 bases: TGTGCCAGCAGTTACGAACTCTCTGGGGCCAACGTCCTGACTTTC.

The chain employs TRBV28 and TRBJ2-7; TRBD2 agrees at 7 bases. The germline CDR1 and CDR2 sequences are MDHEN and SYDVKM. Trimming cost V 11 bases and J 2 bases; bases outside gene matches: 9. The CDR3 is 13 residues long. The chain's CDR3 is CAGSRGVAYEQYF. The CDR3 nucleotides are TGTGCCGGGTCCCGGGGGGTAGCCTACGAGCAGTACTTC.

The CDR3 is CASSWDRGRGGELFF. In nucleotides, the CDR3 is TGCGCCAGCAGCTGGGACAGGGGGCGCGGGGGGGAGCTGTTTTTT. V is TRBV4-3 and J is TRBJ2-2; 12 bases agree with TRBD1. With V trimmed by 5 bases and J by 8 bases, 6 bases remained unmatched. The germline V gene encodes CDR1 LGHNA and CDR2 YSLEER. The CDR3 runs 15 residues.

The V call is TRBV19, the J call TRBJ1-1; D gene uncertain. The V gene's germline CDR1 is LNHDA and CDR2 SQIVND (reference sequence). CDR3 length: 11 residues. Deletions cut 4 bases from V and 9 bases from J, with 9 bases between. This CDR3 reads CASSTALQAFF. In nucleotides, the CDR3 is TGTGCCAGTAGTACCGCCTTACAAGCTTTCTTT.

V gene TRBV27 combines with J gene TRBJ2-7, with TRBD2 matching 9 bases. The CDR3 runs 14 residues. The germline V gene has CDR1 MNHEY and CDR2 SMNVEV (reference sequence). The ends lost 6 bases at V and 7 bases at J; junction bases unmatched: 10. This chain's CDR3 is CASRPTLAGVEQYV. The CDR3 DNA follows: TGTGCCAGCAGACCTACTTTAGCGGGAGTAGAGCAGTACGTC.

Regarding this clone: At one end, the junction sequence differs from germline, possibly due to a read error. This chain connects TRBV5-4 to TRBJ2-7; 8 bases agree with TRBD2. This CDR3 is 15 amino acids long. Germline V gene lookup returns CDR1 SGHNT and CDR2 YYREEE (reference sequence). The CDR3 protein is CASREGRGSGGGWNF. The CDR3 coding sequence is TGTGCCAGCAGGGAGGGCAGGGGAAGCGGCGGGGGGTGGAACTTC.

The J gene is TRBJ1-3, the V gene TRBV6-5, with unresolved D. Germline values: CDR1 MNHEY, CDR2 SVGAGI. This CDR3 has 16 residues. V was cut by 0 bases and J by 0 bases, with 9 bases left in between. CDR3 protein: CASSYSGSLSGNTIYF. The CDR3 DNA reads TGTGCCAGCAGTTACTCGGGGTCCCTCTCTGGAAACACCATATATTTT.

The CDR3: CASSLTGVGTEAFF. In DNA form, the CDR3 reads TGTGCCAGCAGCTTAACAGGGGTGGGCACTGAAGCTTTCTTT. The J gene is TRBJ1-1, the V gene TRBV7-3; tentative D call: TRBD1 (5 bases). Germline V gives CDR1 SGHTA, CDR2 FQGTGA. V was cut by 0 bases and J by 4 bases, with 9 bases left in between. CDR3 length: 14 amino acids.

The V call is TRBV30, the J call TRBJ1-3, with D possibly matching TRBD1 (5 bases). The CDR3 consists of 16 residues. Per the germline V gene, CDR1 is GTSNPN and CDR2 is SVGIG (reference sequence). The V end lost 0 bases, the J end lost 0 bases, and 12 bases lay between the germline ends. The CDR3 protein is CAWSVPGLFSGNTIYF. The CDR3 region has the DNA TGTGCCTGGAGTGTACCGGGACTTTTCTCTGGAAACACCATATATTTT. Using reference TRBV30 and TRBJ1-3 for the parts outside the CDR3, the full variable domain is SQTIHQWPATLVQPVGSPLSLECTVEGTSNPNLYWYRQAAGRGLQLLFYSVGIGQISSEVPQNLSASRPQDRQFILSSKKLLLSDSGFYLCAWSVPGLFSGNTIYFGEGSWLTVV.

The chain employs TRBV7-2 and TRBJ1-2, with unresolved D. This CDR3 has 11 residues. V dropped 3 bases and J dropped 4 bases, with 3 bases sitting between them. Germline CDR1 SGHTA, CDR2 FQGNSA. The CDR3 region has the DNA TGTGCCAGCAGCTTGCGCTATGGCTACACCTTC. Amino acids: CASSLRYGYTF.

This clone occurred once. This chain connects TRBV19 to TRBJ1-3; no reliable D call. Germline V gene lookup returns CDR1 LNHDA and CDR2 SQIVND (reference sequence). The CDR3 length is 14 residues. Between the trimmed V and J ends, which lost 3 bases and 0 bases, there was a span of 6 bases. CDR3 residues: CASSIRFSGNTIYF. CDR3 in DNA: TGTGCCAGTAGTATCCGGTTCTCTGGAAACACCATATATTTT.

This clone was observed a handful of times. The chain has TRBV6-5 and TRBJ2-2; D gene ambiguous. Germline V gives CDR1 MNHEY, CDR2 SVGAGI. V was trimmed by 3 bases and J by 0 bases, leaving 5 bases between them. CDR3 length: 14 residues. The CDR3 DNA reads TGTGCCAGCAGTTATAGTCCGAACACCGGGGAGCTGTTTTTT. It encodes CASSYSPNTGELFF.

This chain joins TRBV9 and TRBJ2-7; 8 nucleotides align to TRBD2. The V gene's germline CDR1 is SGDLS and CDR2 YYNGEE. The V and J ends lost 4 bases and 3 bases, in that order; junction bases with no gene match: 6. The CDR3 runs 14 residues. The CDR3 bases are TGTGCCAGCAGCAACGGGGGGGAACTCTACGAGCAGTACTTC. It is translated as CASSNGGELYEQYF.

The chain links TRBV6-5 to TRBJ1-6; no clear D gene. V gave up 6 bases and J gave up 5 bases, with 8 bases separating them. The CDR3 is 13 residues long. Germline-derived CDR1 and CDR2 are MNHEY and SVGAGI. CDR3 region: CASRGLHNSPLHF. CDR3 sequence (DNA): TGTGCCAGCAGGGGGTTGCATAATTCACCCCTCCACTTT.

This chain uses TRBV30 with TRBJ1-3, with TRBD1 as a possible D gene (5 bases). V gave up 5 bases and J gave up 0 bases, with 11 bases separating them. Germline lookup yields CDR1 GTSNPN and CDR2 SVGIG (reference sequence). This CDR3 spans 14 amino acids. The CDR3 nucleotides read TGTGCCTGGGACCTTAGGGGCTCTGGAAACACCATATATTTT. This sequence encodes CAWDLRGSGNTIYF.

This clone was recorded a few times. This same CDR3 is encoded by further DNA sequences in the sample. This chain uses TRBV2 with TRBJ1-1; a weak D match, TRBD1 (5 bases). Germline CDR1 reads SNHLY; CDR2 reads FYNNEI. V was cut by 5 bases and J by 5 bases, with 12 bases left in between. CDR3 size: 13 residues. CDR3 coding DNA: TGTGCCAGCAGTCGAGAGGGGAGGACTGAAGCTTTCTTT. Its protein product is CASSREGRTEAFF.

This chain joins TRBV18 and TRBJ1-3, with D unresolved. The CDR3 totals 14 residues. Germline V gene lookup returns CDR1 KGHSH and CDR2 LQKENI. The ends were cut back, 6 bases at V and 2 bases at J, with 11 bases in the middle. CDR3 bases: TGTGCCAGCTCCCCCCTAGGGACTGGAAACACCATATATTTT. Translating gives CASSPLGTGNTIYF.

The V and J genes are TRBV7-2 and TRBJ1-4; 7 nucleotides line up with TRBD1. V lost 1 base and J lost 5; bases outside the gene matches: 4. Germline V lookup: CDR1 SGHTA, CDR2 FQGNSA. The length of the CDR3 is 15 residues. This chain's CDR3 is CASSLVSGGNEKLFF. The CDR3 region has the DNA TGTGCCAGCAGCTTAGTTTCAGGGGGGAATGAAAAACTGTTTTTT.

V is TRBV6-4 and J is TRBJ1-3, with unresolved D. The CDR3 runs to 15 residues. Germline V CDR1 and CDR2: MRHNA, SNTAGT. Trimming stripped 2 bases from V and 1 base from J, with 9 bases between. CDR3 sequence reads: CASSDQGPSGNTIYF. DNA of the CDR3: TGTGCCAGCAGTGACCAAGGACCGTCTGGAAACACCATATATTTT.

In this sample, this clone turned up a few times. J is TRBJ1-2 and V is TRBV5-1, with D unclear. V was cut by 0 bases and J by 4 bases, with 7 bases left in between. This CDR3 has 13 residues. Germline CDR1 is SGHRS and CDR2 is YFSETQ. The DNA of the CDR3 is TGCGCCAGCAGCTTGGGGCCCCTCTATGGCTACACCTTC. This gives the protein CASSLGPLYGYTF.

The chain uses TRBV6-5 and TRBJ2-3; the D gene could be TRBD1 or TRBD2 (5 bases each). The germline gives CDR1 MNHEY, CDR2 SVGAGI. This CDR3 is 15 amino acids long. Trimming removed 6 bases at V and 2 bases at J, with 15 bases between. The CDR3 DNA follows: TGTGCCAGCAGGCCAGTGGGGGTTCCCACAGATACGCAGTATTTT. Protein product: CASRPVGVPTDTQYF.

The chain recombines TRBV5-6 with TRBJ2-1, with TRBD1 matching over 8 bases. V lost 2 bases and J lost 10; bases outside the gene matches: 2. CDR1 SGHDT and CDR2 YYEEEE come from the germline V gene. CDR3 length equals 12 residues. The CDR3 region is CASSFDRGEQFF. CDR3 nucleotides: TGTGCCAGCAGCTTTGACAGGGGCGAGCAGTTCTTC.

This chain connects TRBV4-3 to TRBJ1-1; 8 nucleotides agree with TRBD1. Per germline, CDR1 LGHNA and CDR2 YSLEER. CDR3 length: 15 residues. J lost 4 bases, V lost 1 base, and 5 bases had no gene match. DNA of the CDR3: TGCGCCAGCAGCCAAGTAATGGACAGGGTCACTGAAGCTTTCTTT. The encoded protein is CASSQVMDRVTEAFF.

The rearrangement links TRBV4-3 to TRBJ2-1; the match to TRBD2 covers 8 bases. Per germline, CDR1 LGHNA and CDR2 YSLEER. V shed 0 bases, J shed 8 bases, and the junction held 9 bases outside the gene matches. This CDR3 spans 16 amino acids. The CDR3 protein is CASSQELRGEGDEQFF. The CDR3 bases are TGCGCCAGCAGCCAAGAGTTGCGGGGGGAGGGGGATGAGCAGTTCTTC.

The chain recombines TRBV3-1 (or the pseudogene TRBV3-2) with TRBJ1-4, with no clear D. Trimming removed 4 bases at V and 3 bases at J, with 9 bases between. Germline CDR1 is LGHDT and CDR2 is YNNKEL (reference sequence). The CDR3 is 14 residues long. The CDR3 DNA is TGTGCCAGCAGCCCAACCCCGTCTAATGAAAAACTGTTTTTT. Encoded protein: CASSPTPSNEKLFF.